This TCR beta chain is drawn from a study of T-cell memory formation after mild COVID-19. Overall study results and limits: For contracting clones, CD4+ ones sat mainly in CM and EM, CD8+ in EMRA. Day 15 to 85 contracting clones showed balanced CD4/CD8; day 15 to 37 expanders favored CD4+.

V dropped 1 base and J dropped 3 bases, with 13 bases sitting between them. Germline CDR1 DFQATT, CDR2 SNEGSKA (reference sequence). This CDR3 region has 14 residues. Constant-segment primers served in 5'RACE that generated TCR alpha and TCR beta cDNA libraries bearing sample barcodes and UMIs. Using its own MiXCR run on the 5' RACE reads, TCRdb lists one record per CDR3 protein. The sample yields about 360,000 distinct CDR3 sequences, 13% seen once. This clonotype showed up just a few times. Its antigen is still unknown. Sequencing input: PBMCs or a T cell subset sorted from them (not recorded which). This chain links TRBV20-1 with TRBJ2-7; D unclear. The source is a man aged 18 to 29 who had mild COVID-19 (a few samples of this study predate the infection). Cell type and time point are not known. CDR3: CSARAQLQGYEQYF. DNA for the CDR3: TGCAGTGCTAGAGCCCAGCTACAAGGCTACGAGCAGTACTTC.